A selection of T cell receptor beta chains follows, all from one sample in a study of T cells in Graves' hyperthyroidism and ophthalmopathy. TCRdb processed the multiplex PCR reads anew with MiXCR; each CDR3 protein has one entry. The table includes hundreds of thousands of distinct CDR3 sequences, around 13% detected once. The sample comprised blood. All receptors come from a woman younger than 30 with Graves' hyperthyroidism. The CDR3 runs from the conserved cysteine through the conserved F or W. D genes are given only for firm matches. Clone size is given for some rows only: seen once, a few or many times, or a class if the clone is expanded.

V: TRBV19; D: NA; size: NA; J: TRBJ2-7; CDR3: CASSAVGLGSYEQYF; DNA: TGTGCCAGTAGTGCGGTCGGTCTAGGTTCCTACGAGCAGTACTTC
V: TRBV30; D: NA; size: many; J: TRBJ2-7; CDR3: CAWSVGRTLSYEQYF; DNA: TGTGCCTGGAGTGTAGGACGGACTCTGTCCTACGAGCAGTACTTC
V: TRBV10-3; D: NA; size: few; J: TRBJ2-1; CDR3: CALGPTGNEQFF; DNA: TGTGCCTTAGGACCGACGGGCAATGAGCAGTTCTTC
V: TRBV6-5; D: NA; size: many; J: TRBJ2-7; CDR3: CASSYRRSGPSDEQYF; DNA: TGTGCCAGCAGTTACCGGCGGAGCGGGCCCTCGGACGAGCAGTACTTC
V: TRBV20-1; D: TRBD2; size: few; J: TRBJ2-1; CDR3: CSASLGEGPYNEQFF; DNA: TGCAGTGCTAGTTTGGGGGAGGGCCCCTACAATGAGCAGTTCTTC
V: TRBV14; D: TRBD1; size: NA; J: TRBJ1-4; CDR3: CASSRSGTANEKLFF; DNA: TGTGCCAGCAGCCGTTCCGGGACAGCTAATGAAAAACTGTTTTTT
V: TRBV6-1; D: NA; size: many; J: TRBJ2-7; CDR3: CASSRARDTSYEQYF; DNA: TGTGCCAGCAGCCGCGCTAGGGACACTAGCTACGAGCAGTACTTC
V: TRBV24-1; D: TRBD1; size: NA; J: TRBJ2-3; CDR3: CATSDLGQGPSSGTQYF; DNA: TGTGCCACCAGTGACCTTGGACAGGGGCCATCGTCGGGTACGCAGTATTTT
V: TRBV6-1; D: NA; size: few; J: TRBJ1-3; CDR3: CASTRDRVLSSGNTIYF; DNA: TGTGCCAGCACCCGAGACCGGGTCCTCAGCTCTGGAAACACCATATATTTT
V: TRBV28; D: NA; size: NA; J: TRBJ2-7; CDR3: CASSMVDSVTYEQYF; DNA: TGTGCCAGTAGTATGGTGGACAGTGTGACCTACGAGCAGTACTTC
V: TRBV20-1; D: TRBD2; size: NA; J: TRBJ2-7; CDR3: CSARGGSGGEQYF; DNA: TGCAGTGCTAGGGGGGGGTCGGGAGGCGAGCAGTACTTC
V: TRBV18; D: NA; size: many; J: TRBJ2-3; CDR3: CASSRIANTDTQYF; DNA: TGTGCCAGCTCCAGGATAGCGAACACAGATACGCAGTATTTT
V: TRBV28; D: NA; size: many; J: TRBJ2-6; CDR3: CASRMTVHSGANVLTF; DNA: TGTGCCAGCAGGATGACAGTTCACTCTGGGGCCAACGTCCTGACTTTC
V: TRBV12-3/TRBV12-4; D: NA; size: few; J: TRBJ2-2; CDR3: CASRPGQNTGELFF; DNA: TGTGCCAGCAGACCCGGACAGAACACCGGGGAGCTGTTTTTT
V: TRBV30; D: NA; size: many; J: TRBJ2-1; CDR3: CAWNSGQGSNEQFF; DNA: TGTGCCTGGAACTCGGGACAAGGGAGCAATGAGCAGTTCTTC
V: TRBV3-1; D: NA; size: few; J: TRBJ2-1; CDR3: CASSQRAGSNEQFF; DNA: TGTGCCAGCAGCCAAAGAGCAGGGAGTAATGAGCAGTTCTTC
V: TRBV19; D: TRBD2; size: few; J: TRBJ2-3; CDR3: CARPETQRESTDTQYF; DNA: TGTGCCAGGCCAGAAACGCAGCGGGAGAGCACAGATACGCAGTATTTT
V: TRBV20-1; D: NA; size: many; J: TRBJ2-1; CDR3: CSASGRGFYNEQFF; DNA: TGCAGTGCTAGCGGGAGAGGTTTCTACAATGAGCAGTTCTTC
V: TRBV7-2; D: TRBD1; size: many; J: TRBJ2-3; CDR3: CASSPWDRDTDTQYF; DNA: TGTGCCAGCAGCCCCTGGGACAGGGACACAGATACGCAGTATTTT
V: TRBV25-1; D: NA; size: NA; J: TRBJ1-4; CDR3: CASSERGTRYEKLFF; DNA: TGTGCCAGCAGTGAAAGGGGGACACGGTATGAAAAACTGTTTTTT
V: TRBV5-1; D: TRBD2; size: NA; J: TRBJ2-1; CDR3: CASSRDPGLAAYNEQFF; DNA: TGCGCCAGCAGCCGCGACCCGGGACTAGCGGCCTACAATGAGCAGTTCTTC